The 26 T cell receptor beta chains reported below all come from one sample, sequenced in a study of OX40 agonist ivuxolimab in advanced cancers. This table comes from immunoSEQ multiplex PCR, and its TCRdb copy is limited to in-frame clones, with some not included. In the table there are 99,000 or so clones, 90% to 95% of which are singletons. Sample: CD4+ or CD8+ T cells sorted from blood, taken in a trial of the OX40 agonist ivuxolimab. The receptors come from an adult with an advanced solid tumor such as melanoma, head and neck, liver or kidney cancer.

This chain joins TRBV6-6 and TRBJ1-3; the D gene is possibly TRBD1 (5 bases). Trimming took 7 bases from V and 10 from J, leaving 17 bases between them. This CDR3 contains 13 residues. Germline V gene lookup returns CDR1 MNHNY and CDR2 SVGAGI (reference sequence). The CDR3 bases are TGTGCCAGCATACCCGACAGCACCCAAACCATATATTTT. Its protein is CASIPDSTQTIYF.

This chain uses TRBV5-1 with TRBJ1-1; 12 bases agree with TRBD1. There are 17 residues in the CDR3. V shed 2 bases, J shed 3 bases, and the junction held 8 bases outside the gene matches. Per germline, CDR1 SGHRS and CDR2 YFSETQ. This chain's CDR3 is CASSLPGQGAGDTEAFF. CDR3 in DNA: TGCGCCAGCAGCTTACCGGGACAGGGGGCGGGGGACACTGAAGCTTTCTTT.

The genes are TRBV28 and TRBJ2-1; D is ambiguous. The CDR3 covers 14 residues. Between the trimmed V and J ends, which lost 5 bases and 6 bases, there was a span of 14 bases. Germline V gene data show CDR1 as MDHEN and CDR2 as SYDVKM. CDR3 DNA: TGTGCCAGCAGTCCACCACCCCGGACCAATGAGCAGTTCTTC. It codes for CASSPPPRTNEQFF.

This chain uses TRBV23-1 with TRBJ1-4, with 7 bases identical to TRBD1. TRBV23-1 qualifies as an ORF whose function is uncertain. The CDR3 totals 19 residues. The V gene end was trimmed by 3 bases and the J gene end by 0 bases; junction bases not matched to a gene: 13. Here the CDR3 reads CASSHSETGRLATNEKLFF. For the CDR3, the DNA is TGCGCCAGCAGTCATTCAGAGACAGGGCGCCTTGCAACTAATGAAAAACTGTTTTTT.

The chain uses TRBV28 and TRBJ1-6; 7 positions agree with TRBD1. Germline V lookup: CDR1 MDHEN, CDR2 SYDVKM. V was pared by 5 bases and J by 6 bases, with 4 bases of the junction left unmatched. The CDR3 is 14 residues long. CDR3 nucleotide sequence: TGTGCCAGCAGTCTCCGGGACAGTAATTCACCCCTCCACTTT. Encoded protein: CASSLRDSNSPLHF.

The V call is TRBV5-8, the J call TRBJ2-5, with 10 bases that match TRBD1. The V and J ends lost 4 bases and 5 bases, in that order; junction bases with no gene match: 8. The CDR3 is 15 residues long. In germline, CDR1 is SGHTS, CDR2 YDEGEE. CDR3 nucleotide sequence: TGTGCCAGCAGCCCGGGACAGGGGAGGGAGGAGACCCAGTACTTC. This sequence encodes CASSPGQGREETQYF. Using reference TRBV5-8 and TRBJ2-5 for the parts outside the CDR3, the full variable domain is EAGVTQSPTHLIKTRGQQATLRCSPISGHTSVYWYQQALGLGLQFLLWYDEGEERNRGNFPPRFSGRQFPNYSSELNVNALELEDSALYLCASSPGQGREETQYFGPGTRLLVL.

This clone turned up a few times. V is TRBV28 and J is TRBJ2-1; 8 bases line up with TRBD1. V lost 5 bases and J lost 4; bases outside the gene matches: 4. The CDR3 extends over 14 amino acids. In germline, CDR1 is MDHEN, CDR2 SYDVKM. The CDR3: CASSRRGLYNEQFF. Here the CDR3 DNA reads TGTGCCAGCAGTCGCAGGGGGCTGTACAATGAGCAGTTCTTC.

The rearrangement uses TRBV12-5 and TRBJ1-4, with D hard to call. Per the germline V gene, CDR1 is LGHNT and CDR2 is FRNRAP. V was clipped by 4 bases and J by 5 bases, with 8 bases between them. The CDR3 is 13 amino acids. The CDR3 here is CASGSIGNEKLFF. The CDR3 region has the DNA TGTGCTAGTGGTTCGATCGGAAATGAAAAACTGTTTTTT.

The J gene is TRBJ2-7, the V gene TRBV6-1; the D gene is possibly TRBD1 (5 bases). The germline V gene has CDR1 MNHNS and CDR2 SASEGT. Deletions cut 4 bases from V and 3 bases from J, with 13 bases between. The CDR3 extends over 14 amino acids. The CDR3 is CASSVPGKSYEQYV. CDR3 in DNA: TGTGCCAGCAGTGTGCCAGGGAAAAGCTACGAGCAGTACGTC.

The gene calls are TRBV28 and TRBJ1-1; D remains ambiguous. The length of the CDR3 is 15 residues. The germline V and J ends were trimmed by 6 bases and 3 bases, with 17 bases remaining between them. Germline CDR1 is MDHEN and CDR2 is SYDVKM. CDR3 protein: CASSLISAWDTEAFF. CDR3 nucleotides: TGTGCCAGCAGCCTCATATCTGCGTGGGACACTGAAGCTTTCTTT.

The gene calls are TRBV9 and TRBJ2-7; 10 positions agree with TRBD1. Per the germline V gene, CDR1 is SGDLS and CDR2 is YYNGEE. The CDR3 is 13 residues long. Trimming cost V 0 bases and J 9 bases; bases outside gene matches: 3. The CDR3 here is CASSVVGQGLQYF. The CDR3 DNA follows: TGTGCCAGCAGCGTAGTGGGACAGGGGTTGCAGTACTTC.

This chain uses TRBV28 with TRBJ1-4; 9 bases are shared with TRBD1. The V gene end was trimmed by 5 bases and the J gene end by 6 bases; junction bases not matched to a gene: 7. The CDR3 runs 15 residues. Per germline, CDR1 MDHEN and CDR2 SYDVKM. CDR3 coding DNA: TGTGCCAGCAGTGTCCCGGGGGACAGGGATGAAAAACTGTTTTTT. Translating it yields CASSVPGDRDEKLFF.

The chain couples TRBV7-9 to TRBJ1-3; 8 bases agree with TRBD1. This CDR3 spans 15 amino acids. J was trimmed by 3 bases and V by 5 bases; bases with no gene match: 6. Germline CDR1 reads SEHNR; CDR2 reads FQNEAQ (reference sequence). In DNA, the CDR3 is TGTGCCAGCAGCGGTTACGGGACAGGTGGAAACACCATATATTTT. Its protein product is CASSGYGTGGNTIYF.

V is TRBV4-1 and J is TRBJ1-1; D is unresolved. The CDR3 contains 16 residues. Trimming took off 0 bases at V and 2 bases at J, with 13 bases between the two ends. CDR1 and CDR2 (germline): MGHRA, YSYEKL. The CDR3 loop is CASSQDWLQLNTEAFF. DNA for the CDR3: TGCGCCAGCAGCCAAGATTGGTTACAGCTAAACACTGAAGCTTTCTTT.

The gene calls are TRBV2 and TRBJ1-1, with D maybe TRBD1 (5 bases). The CDR3 spans 13 residues. Trimming shortened V by 3 bases and J by 6 bases, and 11 bases separated the two germline ends. The germline gives CDR1 SNHLY, CDR2 FYNNEI. The CDR3: CASSDRGRAEAFF. In nucleotides, the CDR3 is TGTGCCAGCAGTGATCGGGGCAGGGCTGAAGCTTTCTTT.

The rearrangement uses TRBV5-1 and TRBJ1-2; D gene ambiguous. The CDR3 consists of 15 residues. Deletions cut 4 bases from V and 0 bases from J, with 13 bases between. Germline CDR1 reads SGHRS; CDR2 reads YFSETQ. The CDR3 DNA follows: TGCGCCAGCAGCCCGCGGCCAGCCGCTAACTATGGCTACACCTTC. Translating gives CASSPRPAANYGYTF.

The rearrangement uses TRBV30 and TRBJ1-5; D call uncertain. The CDR3 runs to 12 residues. CDR1 is GTSNPN, CDR2 SVGIG, per germline (reference sequence). V was clipped by 5 bases and J by 4 bases, with 9 bases between them. CDR3 region: CAWGYGNQPQHF. Written as DNA, the CDR3 is TGTGCCTGGGGATACGGTAATCAGCCCCAGCATTTT.

The V gene is TRBV7-9, the J gene TRBJ1-6; no clear D gene. V was cut by 4 bases and J by 8 bases, with 15 bases left in between. Germline loops: CDR1 SEHNR, CDR2 FQNEAQ (reference sequence). CDR3 length equals 15 residues. Here the CDR3 reads CASSSRAGRDSPLHF. Written as DNA, the CDR3 is TGTGCCAGCAGCTCAAGGGCAGGAAGGGATTCACCCCTCCACTTT.

The chain couples TRBV18 to TRBJ2-3, with unresolved D. Germline V CDR1 and CDR2: KGHSH, LQKENI. This CDR3 contains 16 residues. Between the trimmed V and J ends, which lost 1 base and 2 bases, there was a span of 13 bases. The CDR3 loop is CASSPRLTALTDTQYF. The CDR3 coding sequence is TGTGCCAGCTCACCACGTCTTACCGCCCTCACAGATACGCAGTATTTT. Combining the CDR3 with reference TRBV18 and TRBJ2-3 gives the whole variable domain NAGVMQNPRHLVRRRGQEARLRCSPMKGHSHVYWYRQLPEEGLKFMVYLQKENIIDESGMPKERFSAEFPKEGPSILRIQQVVRGDSAAYFCASSPRLTALTDTQYFGPGTRLTVL.

In its sample, this clone was seen once. The genes are TRBV15 and TRBJ1-5; D uncertain. The CDR3 has 12 amino acids. Germline CDR1 and CDR2: LNHNV and YYDKDF (reference sequence). V was shortened by 0 bases and J by 7 bases, with 4 bases between the two germline ends. The CDR3 region is CATSRDGQPQHF. In DNA form, the CDR3 reads TGTGCCACCAGCAGAGATGGGCAGCCCCAGCATTTT.

The chain combines TRBV6-1 with TRBJ1-1; D possibly corresponds to TRBD1 (6 bases). The V end was cut by 5 bases, the J end by 7 bases, with 11 bases between. The CDR3 spans 12 residues. Germline-derived CDR1 and CDR2 are MNHNS and SASEGT. For the CDR3, the DNA is TGTGCCAGCAGTCAATTGGACAGTGAAGCTTTCTTT. It specifies CASSQLDSEAFF.

This clone was counted a single time. This chain uses TRBV5-1 with TRBJ2-3; D ambiguous. The V end was cut by 2 bases, the J end by 4 bases, with 2 bases between. Germline V gene data show CDR1 as SGHRS and CDR2 as YFSETQ. This CDR3 spans 11 amino acids. CDR3 protein: CASSFADTQYF. DNA of the CDR3: TGCGCCAGCAGCTTCGCAGATACGCAGTATTTT.

V usage is TRBV28 and J usage is TRBJ1-6; TRBD1 is a possible D gene (5 bases). Looked up from germline, CDR1 is MDHEN and CDR2 is SYDVKM. V lost 10 bases, J lost 5 bases, and 18 bases lay in between. This CDR3 has 15 amino acids. The CDR3 sequence is CATHQTVEDNSPLHF. The CDR3 region has the DNA TGTGCCACCCACCAGACAGTGGAAGATAATTCACCCCTCCACTTT.

The gene calls are TRBV19 and TRBJ2-4; D could derive from TRBD1 or TRBD2 (5 bases each). In germline, CDR1 is LNHDA, CDR2 SQIVND (reference sequence). This CDR3 comprises 12 residues. The V end lost 8 bases, the J end lost 0 bases, and 5 bases lay between the germline ends. CDR3 in amino acids: CASGTAKNIQYF. The CDR3 bases are TGTGCCAGTGGGACAGCCAAAAACATTCAGTACTTC.

The CDR3 sequence is CAISRSSGEAYNEQFF. CDR3 DNA: TGTGCCATCAGTAGGTCTAGCGGGGAGGCATACAATGAGCAGTTCTTC. V gene TRBV10-3 combines with J gene TRBJ2-1; 9 bases agree with TRBD2. Germline V lookup: CDR1 ENHRY, CDR2 SYGVKD. With 5 bases clipped from V and 4 bases from J, the junction kept 9 bases outside the gene matches. The CDR3 is 16 residues long.

The chain joins TRBV6-6 to TRBJ2-1, with a tentative D call TRBD2 (6 bases). With 6 bases removed from V and 1 base from J, the gap between germline ends came to 10 bases. The CDR3 has 14 amino acids. In germline, CDR1 is MNHNY, CDR2 SVGAGI (reference sequence). The CDR3 is CASRGRSSYNEQFF. CDR3 bases: TGTGCCAGCAGGGGGAGGAGTTCCTACAATGAGCAGTTCTTC.